This TCR beta chain was retrieved from a study of beta chain features in type 1 diabetes. Per germline, CDR1 SGHNT and CDR2 YYREEE (reference sequence). The ends lost 4 bases at V and 0 bases at J; junction bases unmatched: 3. The CDR3 consists of 15 residues. Every isolated RNA sample was fully reverse transcribed, so sequencing captured expressed TCRB transcripts. Method: immunoSEQ multiplex PCR; TCRdb's copy keeps in-frame clones and lacks some. This table holds around 300,000 clones, 14% found once. This clone was counted a few times. Source material: central memory CD4+ T cells from blood. This clonotype was obtained from a man aged 25 to 40 in good health. The chain couples TRBV5-4 to TRBJ1-3, with 8 bases that match TRBD1. CDR3 coding DNA: TGTGCCAGCAGCACAGGGGGGAGCTCTGGAAACACCATATATTTT. It is translated as CASSTGGSSGNTIYF.